The rows below give T cell receptor beta chains drawn from one sample of a study of T cell responses to AZD1222 COVID-19 vaccine. Assay used: immunoSEQ multiplex PCR; TCRdb lists only in-frame clones, some missing. The data hold some 150,000 clones, with about 92% observed a single time. The sequencing here drew on peripheral blood, taken on day 0 of AZD1222 vaccination. Receptors were obtained from an adult in good health. Each CDR3 is given with its conserved first and last residue. A D gene is named only where the DNA matches it firmly. Size is omitted from some rows. Given values are once, few, many or a class for expanded clones.

j_call | d_call | v_call | clone_size | cdr3_nt | cdr3_aa
TRBJ2-1 | - | TRBV9 | - | TGTGCCAGCAGCCCCTCCGGGCGGGATTTCTCTGAGCAGTTCTTC | CASSPSGRDFSEQFF
TRBJ1-1 | - | TRBV3-1/TRBV3-2 | - | TGTGCCAGCAGCCAAGTTAACACTGAAGCTTTCTTT | CASSQVNTEAFF
TRBJ2-7 | - | TRBV10-1 | - | TGCGCCAGCAGTGAGACTACCACGGGGGAGCAGTACTTC | CASSETTTGEQYF
TRBJ1-6 | - | TRBV11-2 | - | TGTGCCAGCAGCTATAGTAGGTTCGGGTCACCCCTCCACTTT | CASSYSRFGSPLHF
TRBJ2-2 | - | TRBV5-4 | - | TGTGCCAGCAGCTTGCCCGGGAACACCGGGGAGCTGTTTTTT | CASSLPGNTGELFF
TRBJ1-4 | - | TRBV29-1 | - | TGCAGCGGATACAGGGAAGGCGAAAAACTGTTTTTT | CSGYREGEKLFF
TRBJ2-1 | TRBD2 | TRBV4-2 | - | TGTGCCAGCAGCCCGGGGTTAGCGGGAGCAGAGCAGTTCTTC | CASSPGLAGAEQFF
TRBJ2-5 | - | TRBV7-8 | - | TGTGCCAGCAGCCTACATGGAGGGCCCCAAGAGACCCAGTACTTC | CASSLHGGPQETQYF
TRBJ1-3 | - | TRBV5-4 | - | TGTGCCAGCAGCTTCGACAGCTCTGGAAACACCATATATTTT | CASSFDSSGNTIYF
TRBJ1-5 | - | TRBV3-1/TRBV3-2 | few | TGTGCCAGCAGCCAAGGTTTCCCCCAAGGTCAGCCCCAGCATTTT | CASSQGFPQGQPQHF
TRBJ1-2 | - | TRBV10-3 | - | TGTGCCATCAGTGAGATCCGCTATGGCTACACCTTC | CAISEIRYGYTF
TRBJ1-6 | TRBD1 | TRBV11-1 | - | TGTGCCAGCAGATCGGGACAGCAAAATTCACCCCTCCACTTT | CASRSGQQNSPLHF
TRBJ1-1 | TRBD1 | TRBV29-1 | - | TGCAGCGCGGACAGGGCAAACGGAAACACTGAAGCTTTCTTT | CSADRANGNTEAFF
TRBJ1-1 | - | TRBV30 | - | TGTGCCTGGGAGTCAGGTACGAACACTGAAGCTTTCTTT | CAWESGTNTEAFF
TRBJ1-1 | - | TRBV10-3 | - | TGTGCCATCACCCCGGTAAACAGCGCTGAAGCTTTCTTT | CAITPVNSAEAFF
TRBJ2-3 | - | TRBV21-1 | - | TGTGCCAAGGTAGGGACTCCCGTCGATACGCAGTATTTT | CAKVGTPVDTQYF
TRBJ2-7 | - | TRBV18 | - | TGTGCCAGCTCACCCACGATTCGTGACTACGAGCAGTACTTC | CASSPTIRDYEQYF
TRBJ2-1 | - | TRBV6-1 | - | TGTGCCAGCAGTGAACTAGGAGGGAGCGCCTACAATGAGCAGTTCTTC | CASSELGGSAYNEQFF
TRBJ1-1 | - | TRBV9 | - | TGTGCCAGCAGCGATGAGGTGGGCACTGAAGCTTTCTTT | CASSDEVGTEAFF
TRBJ2-1 | - | TRBV12-2 | once | TGTGCAAGTCGCTTACCAGGGAACCCCTACAATGAGCAGTTCTTC | CASRLPGNPYNEQFF
TRBJ1-1 | - | TRBV6-5 | - | TGTGCCAGCAGCTTGATCGCAGACTACACTGAAGCTTTCTTT | CASSLIADYTEAFF
TRBJ2-5 | - | TRBV21-1 | - | TGTGCCAGCAGCACACAAGAGACCCAGTACTTC | CASSTQETQYF
TRBJ1-2 | - | TRBV4-1 | - | TGCGCCAGCAGCCAACCTTTCAGGGGCCTCGTCTATGGCTACACCTTC | CASSQPFRGLVYGYTF
TRBJ2-1 | TRBD2 | TRBV19 | - | TGTGCCAGTAGTATGGCCGGGGGGGCCTACAATGAGCAGTTCTTC | CASSMAGGAYNEQFF
TRBJ1-5 | - | TRBV6-5 | - | TGTGCCAGCAGTTACAGGGGTCGCGGTCAGCCCCAGCATTTT | CASSYRGRGQPQHF
TRBJ1-2 | - | TRBV12-3/TRBV12-4 | once | TGTGCCAGCAGTCTAGGGGGAAAGAATGGCTACACCTTC | CASSLGGKNGYTF
TRBJ1-6 | TRBD1 | TRBV14 | - | TGTGCCAGCAGCCACCGAACCGGGACAGGGAATTCACCCCTCCACTTT | CASSHRTGTGNSPLHF
TRBJ1-6 | TRBD1 | TRBV27 | - | TGTGCCAGCAGTTCGGGACAGGGGAATAATTCACCCCTCCACTTT | CASSSGQGNNSPLHF
TRBJ2-7 | TRBD1 | TRBV7-3 | - | TGTGCCAGCAGCCCTGGGACAGGCCGATCCTACGAGCAGTACTTC | CASSPGTGRSYEQYF
TRBJ2-5 | TRBD1 | TRBV7-9 | - | TGTGCCAGCAGCCCGACAGGGGCAGGTTTGGAGACCCAGTACTTC | CASSPTGAGLETQYF
TRBJ2-6 | - | TRBV27 | - | TGTGCCAGCAGTTATAGTGGGGCCAACGTCCTGACTTTC | CASSYSGANVLTF
TRBJ1-4 | - | TRBV11-2 | - | TGTGCCAGCAGCTTGCCAAAAGGGTCATTGGCCGAAAAACTGTTTTTT | CASSLPKGSLAEKLFF
TRBJ2-7 | TRBD2 | TRBV29-1 | once | TGCAGCGTTGAAGGGCAGGGAGGGGCCGAGCAGTACTTC | CSVEGQGGAEQYF